One and the same sample provided the 24 T cell receptor beta chains below, sequenced in a study of T cell responses to AZD1222 COVID-19 vaccine. Data came from immunoSEQ multiplex PCR; TCRdb stores just in-frame clones and leaves some out. The sample gives 100,000 to 150,000 clones, about 88% of which show up once; about 29% is in the top ten. This sample comprised peripheral blood, obtained on day 0 of AZD1222 vaccination. The receptors were sampled from an adult in good health.

The rearrangement joins TRBV7-6 to TRBJ2-7; TRBD1 matches at 11 bases. Per germline, CDR1 SGHVS and CDR2 FNYEAQ. The CDR3 covers 15 residues. The V gene end was trimmed by 5 bases and the J gene end by 3 bases; junction bases not matched to a gene: 6. The CDR3 here is CASSPSGQGVYEQYF. DNA of the CDR3: TGTGCCAGCAGCCCTTCGGGACAGGGGGTCTACGAGCAGTACTTC.

This chain links TRBV10-3 with TRBJ2-7; 8 bases map to TRBD1. The CDR3 is made up of 15 amino acids. CDR1 is ENHRY and CDR2 is SYGVKD in the germline V gene. The trim removed 10 bases at V and 3 bases at J, leaving 14 bases unmatched. The CDR3 is CATERGQGGNYEQYF. The CDR3 DNA is TGTGCCACCGAACGAGGACAGGGCGGGAACTACGAGCAGTACTTC.

The chain carries TRBV10-3 and TRBJ2-3, with D unclear. Germline loops: CDR1 ENHRY, CDR2 SYGVKD. CDR3 length: 11 amino acids. The V end was cut by 6 bases, the J end by 4 bases, with 5 bases between. CDR3 region: CAIRYADTQYF. CDR3 nucleotides: TGTGCCATCAGATATGCAGATACGCAGTATTTT.

The rearrangement joins TRBV12-3 or TRBV12-4 to TRBJ1-5; D is unclear. The CDR3 runs 13 residues. V was clipped by 5 bases and J by 5 bases, with 10 bases between them. CDR3 protein: CASSTNTDQPQHF. The CDR3 DNA reads as TGTGCCAGCAGTACTAACACCGATCAGCCCCAGCATTTT.

The table lists this clone with a count of one. The V call is TRBV7-3, the J call TRBJ1-4, with 7 positions matching TRBD1. CDR1 is SGHTA and CDR2 is FQGTGA in the germline V gene. This CDR3 has 15 residues. Losses at the gene ends were 5 bases for V and 4 bases for J; bases not matched to a gene: 7. The CDR3 is CASSLGGGSNEKLFF. In nucleotides, the CDR3 is TGTGCCAGCAGCCTAGGGGGCGGGAGTAATGAAAAACTGTTTTTT.

The chain links TRBV7-6 to TRBJ2-2; D may be TRBD1 (6 bases). CDR1 SGHVS and CDR2 FNYEAQ come from the germline V gene. Trimming took off 4 bases at V and 6 bases at J, with 18 bases between the two ends. This CDR3 is built from 16 residues. In nucleotides, the CDR3 is TGTGCCAGCAGCTCCCAAGAGGCAGGGGATCCCGGGGAGCTGTTTTTT. Translated: CASSSQEAGDPGELFF.

This chain uses TRBV15 with TRBJ1-1, with a tentative D call TRBD1 (5 bases). This CDR3 spans 13 amino acids. Germline V gives CDR1 LNHNV, CDR2 YYDKDF (reference sequence). V lost 0 bases to trimming and J lost 7 bases, with 9 bases between them. In nucleotides, the CDR3 is TGTGCCACCAGCAGAGATGGCAGGGATGAAGCTTTCTTT. Protein: CATSRDGRDEAFF.

This chain connects TRBV13 to TRBJ1-2; tentatively, D is TRBD1 (6 bases). Germline loops: CDR1 PRHDT, CDR2 FYEKMQ (reference sequence). With 2 bases removed from V and 6 bases from J, the gap between germline ends came to 13 bases. The CDR3 is 14 amino acids. Here the CDR3 reads CASSLKEGGHGYTF. In DNA form, the CDR3 reads TGTGCCAGCAGCTTAAAGGAGGGGGGCCATGGCTACACCTTC.

J is TRBJ2-7 and V is TRBV6-1; TRBD1 matches 8 bases. The ends lost 3 bases at V and 0 bases at J; junction bases unmatched: 4. Germline CDR1 reads MNHNS; CDR2 reads SASEGT. The CDR3 is made up of 15 amino acids. The CDR3 here is CASSDGQGISYEQYF. The DNA for the CDR3 is TGTGCCAGCAGTGATGGACAGGGAATCTCCTACGAGCAGTACTTC.

In this sample, this clone is medium-sized. The chain carries TRBV27 and TRBJ2-1; D is perhaps TRBD2 (7 bases). Germline-derived CDR1 and CDR2 are MNHEY and SMNVEV (reference sequence). The CDR3 has 17 residues. Trimming left V 3 bases short and J 7 bases short, with 22 bases between. The CDR3 here is CASSFSPGGAGGNEQFF. CDR3 nucleotides: TGTGCCAGCAGTTTTTCTCCTGGGGGCGCCGGGGGGAATGAGCAGTTCTTC.

This chain links TRBV3-1 (or the pseudogene TRBV3-2) with TRBJ1-4; a weak D match, TRBD1 (6 bases). Germline CDR1 reads LGHDT; CDR2 reads YNNKEL (reference sequence). CDR3 length: 16 residues. Trimming removed 0 bases from V and 7 bases from J, with 15 bases in between. CDR3 protein: CASSQDRRQGSEKLFF. The CDR3 coding sequence is TGTGCCAGCAGCCAAGATAGGAGGCAGGGGAGTGAAAAACTGTTTTTT.

The chain joins TRBV7-8 to TRBJ1-5; 8 bases map to TRBD1. Looked up from germline, CDR1 is SGHVS and CDR2 is FQNEAQ. The CDR3 runs to 14 residues. V dropped 5 bases and J dropped 4; count of bases not matched to a gene: 4. CDR3 amino acids: CASSEQGGNQPQHF. CDR3 coding DNA: TGTGCCAGCAGCGAACAGGGGGGTAATCAGCCCCAGCATTTT. The full variable domain, completed using reference TRBV7-8 and TRBJ1-5, is GAGVSQSPRYKVAKRGQDVALRCDPISGHVSLFWYQQALGQGPEFLTYFQNEAQLDKSGLPSDRFFAERPEGSVSTLKIQRTQQEDSAVYLCASSEQGGNQPQHFGDGTRLSIL.

The chain employs TRBV5-4 and TRBJ2-1, with 10 bases aligning to TRBD2. V lost 0 bases, J lost 7 bases, and 4 bases stayed unmatched. This CDR3 has 15 amino acids. From germline, CDR1 is SGHNT and CDR2 YYREEE (reference sequence). DNA for the CDR3: TGTGCCAGCAGCTTGGAGCGGGAGGGTCATAATGAGCAGTTCTTC. Protein sequence: CASSLEREGHNEQFF.

This chain links TRBV27 with TRBJ1-6, with D unclear. Deletions cut 5 bases from V and 7 bases from J, with 12 bases between. The CDR3 has 14 residues. CDR1 and CDR2 (germline): MNHEY, SMNVEV (reference sequence). The CDR3 DNA reads as TGTGCCAGCAGTCCTAGGGCCGTCAATTCACCCCTCCACTTT. Translated, it gives CASSPRAVNSPLHF.

This rearrangement joins TRBV7-2 to TRBJ2-1; either TRBD1 or TRBD2 may supply D (6 bases each). This CDR3 has 12 amino acids. V dropped 3 bases and J dropped 9 bases, with 9 bases sitting between them. Germline CDR1 is SGHTA and CDR2 is FQGNSA. The CDR3 is CASSFGGGEQFF. Written as DNA, the CDR3 is TGTGCCAGCAGCTTCGGGGGCGGTGAGCAGTTCTTC.

J is TRBJ1-6 and V is TRBV5-1; D call uncertain. The V and J ends lost 1 base and 11 bases respectively, with 10 bases between them. This CDR3 is 13 amino acids long. The germline V gene has CDR1 SGHRS and CDR2 YFSETQ. CDR3 bases: TGCGCCAGCAGCTTGTCGGGGAATGCACCCCTCCACTTT. As protein: CASSLSGNAPLHF.

This chain uses TRBV9 with TRBJ2-3; 12 bases agree with TRBD2. The CDR3 length is 15 residues. Per the germline V gene, CDR1 is SGDLS and CDR2 is YYNGEE. V lost 1 base, J lost 6 bases, and 3 bases stayed unmatched. The CDR3 loop is CASSVLGTSGDTQYF. The CDR3 DNA reads as TGTGCCAGCAGCGTATTGGGGACTAGCGGGGATACGCAGTATTTT.

The chain links TRBV3-1 (or the pseudogene TRBV3-2) to TRBJ2-1; D gene unclear. Trimming left V 2 bases short and J 4 bases short, with 9 bases between. This CDR3 spans 14 amino acids. Germline CDR1 reads LGHDT; CDR2 reads YNNKEL (reference sequence). CDR3 sequence: CASSQRESYNEQFF. The DNA of the CDR3 is TGTGCCAGCAGCCAACGTGAGTCTTACAATGAGCAGTTCTTC.

This clone was recorded only once. The rearrangement uses TRBV11-2 and TRBJ1-4; perhaps TRBD1 as D (6 bases). Between the trimmed V and J ends, which lost 4 bases and 7 bases, there was a span of 13 bases. The CDR3 loop spans 14 amino acids. CDR1 and CDR2 from the germline V gene are SGHAT and FQNNGV. This CDR3 is CASSSPGEGEKLFF. In nucleotides, the CDR3 is TGTGCCAGCAGCTCCCCAGGGGAGGGTGAAAAACTGTTTTTT.

The chain couples TRBV20-1 to TRBJ2-7; 12 nucleotides align to TRBD1. V shed 3 bases and J 5 bases; nucleotides not matched to a gene: 5. Per germline, CDR1 DFQATT and CDR2 SNEGSKA (reference sequence). This CDR3 spans 14 amino acids. The CDR3 reads CSASKGQGANEQYF. CDR3 coding DNA: TGCAGTGCTAGTAAGGGACAGGGGGCGAACGAGCAGTACTTC.

The chain joins TRBV14 to TRBJ2-2; 11 positions agree with TRBD2. Germline V gene lookup returns CDR1 SGHDN and CDR2 FVKESK. V was pared by 4 bases and J by 5 bases, with 6 bases of the junction left unmatched. The CDR3 loop spans 16 amino acids. The CDR3 DNA sequence: TGTGCCAGCAGCCCCGGGACTAGCGGTCTTACCGGGGAGCTGTTTTTT. This gives the protein CASSPGTSGLTGELFF.

This chain joins TRBV12-5 and TRBJ1-2, with D uncertain. V lost 5 bases, J lost 7 bases, and 14 bases lay in between. Germline V CDR1 and CDR2: LGHNT, FRNRAP. The CDR3 sequence is 13 residues long. The CDR3 sequence is CASGIRWAAGYTF. The CDR3 bases are TGTGCTAGTGGTATAAGGTGGGCGGCTGGCTACACCTTC.

The chain couples TRBV9 to TRBJ1-5; 8 bases fit TRBD1. There are 17 residues in the CDR3. The germline V gene has CDR1 SGDLS and CDR2 YYNGEE. The V segment lost 0 bases and the J segment 0 bases; nucleotides outside the gene matches: 5. This CDR3 is CASSVGQGIDSNQPQHF. The DNA of the CDR3 is TGTGCCAGCAGCGTAGGACAGGGGATCGATAGCAATCAGCCCCAGCATTTT.

The chain couples TRBV12-3 or TRBV12-4 to TRBJ1-2; D unclear. The CDR3 spans 13 residues. The V end was cut by 3 bases, the J end by 4 bases, with 9 bases between. CDR3 bases: TGTGCCAGCAGTTTGGGCAGACCCTATGGCTACACCTTC. Its protein product is CASSLGRPYGYTF.